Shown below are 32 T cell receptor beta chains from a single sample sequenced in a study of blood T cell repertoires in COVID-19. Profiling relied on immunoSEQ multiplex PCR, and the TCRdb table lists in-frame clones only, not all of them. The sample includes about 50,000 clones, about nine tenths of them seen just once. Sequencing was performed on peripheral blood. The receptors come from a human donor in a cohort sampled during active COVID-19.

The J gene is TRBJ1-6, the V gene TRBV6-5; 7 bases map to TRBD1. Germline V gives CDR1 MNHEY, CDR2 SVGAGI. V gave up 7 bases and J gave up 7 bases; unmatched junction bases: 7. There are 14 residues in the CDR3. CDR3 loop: CASTRQGPNSPLHF. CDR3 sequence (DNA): TGTGCCAGCACCAGACAGGGTCCCAATTCACCCCTCCACTTT.

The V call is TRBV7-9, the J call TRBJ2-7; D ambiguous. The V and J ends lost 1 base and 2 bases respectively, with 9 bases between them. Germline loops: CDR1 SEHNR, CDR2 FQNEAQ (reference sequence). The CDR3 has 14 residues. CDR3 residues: CASSLGQSTYEQYF. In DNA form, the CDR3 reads TGTGCCAGCAGCTTAGGACAAAGTACCTACGAGCAGTACTTC.

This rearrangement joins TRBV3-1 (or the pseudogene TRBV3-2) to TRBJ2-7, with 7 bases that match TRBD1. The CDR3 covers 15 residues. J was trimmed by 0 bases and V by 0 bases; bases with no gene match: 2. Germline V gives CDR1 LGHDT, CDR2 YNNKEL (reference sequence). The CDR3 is CASSQDPGGSYEQYF. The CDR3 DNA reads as TGTGCCAGCAGCCAAGATCCAGGGGGCTCCTACGAGCAGTACTTC.

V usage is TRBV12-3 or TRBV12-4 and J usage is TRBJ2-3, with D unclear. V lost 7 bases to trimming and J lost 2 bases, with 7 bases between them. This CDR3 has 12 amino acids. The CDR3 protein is CASTLFTDTQYF. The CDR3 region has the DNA TGTGCCAGCACCTTGTTCACAGATACGCAGTATTTT.

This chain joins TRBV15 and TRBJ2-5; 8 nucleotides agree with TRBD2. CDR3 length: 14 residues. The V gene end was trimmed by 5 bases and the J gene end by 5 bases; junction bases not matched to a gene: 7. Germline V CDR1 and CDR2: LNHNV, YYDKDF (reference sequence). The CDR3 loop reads CATSRRGGWETQYF. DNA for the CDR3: TGTGCCACCAGCCGCCGGGGGGGCTGGGAGACCCAGTACTTC. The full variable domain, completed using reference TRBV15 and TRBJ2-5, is DAMVIQNPRYQVTQFGKPVTLSCSQTLNHNVMYWYQQKSSQAPKLLFHYYDKDFNNEADTPDNFQSRRPNTSFCFLDIRSPGLGDTAMYLCATSRRGGWETQYFGPGTRLLVL.

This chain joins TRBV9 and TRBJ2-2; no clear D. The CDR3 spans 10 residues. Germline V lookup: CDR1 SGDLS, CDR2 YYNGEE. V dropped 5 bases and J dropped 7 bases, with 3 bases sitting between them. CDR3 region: CASSNGELFF. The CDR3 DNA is TGTGCCAGCAGTAACGGGGAGCTGTTTTTT.

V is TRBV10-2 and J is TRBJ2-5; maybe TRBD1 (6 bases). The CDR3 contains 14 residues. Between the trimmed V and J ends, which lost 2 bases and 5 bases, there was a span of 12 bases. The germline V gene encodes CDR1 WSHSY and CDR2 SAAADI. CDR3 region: CASSEAAQGETQYF. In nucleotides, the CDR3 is TGCGCCAGCAGTGAGGCGGCCCAGGGGGAGACCCAGTACTTC.

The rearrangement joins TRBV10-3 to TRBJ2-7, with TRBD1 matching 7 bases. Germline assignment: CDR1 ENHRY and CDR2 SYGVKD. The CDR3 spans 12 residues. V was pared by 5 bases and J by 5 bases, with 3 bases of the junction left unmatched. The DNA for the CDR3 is TGTGCCATCAGTACAGGGGACCACGAGCAGTACGTC. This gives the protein CAISTGDHEQYV.

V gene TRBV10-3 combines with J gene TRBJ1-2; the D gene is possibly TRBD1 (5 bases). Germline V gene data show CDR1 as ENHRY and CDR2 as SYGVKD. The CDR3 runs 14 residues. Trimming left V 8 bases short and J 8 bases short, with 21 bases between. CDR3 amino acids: CAIWQGGISLGYTF. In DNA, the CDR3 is TGTGCCATCTGGCAGGGTGGGATTTCTCTCGGCTACACCTTC.

The DNA for the CDR3 is TGTGCCACCAGTGATTTACAGGGCGATGAAGCTTTCTTT. Translating gives CATSDLQGDEAFF. This rearrangement joins TRBV24-1 to TRBJ1-1; TRBD1 might be the D (6 bases). V shed 1 base and J shed 7 bases, with 9 bases lying between them. The CDR3 has 13 amino acids. The germline V gene has CDR1 KGHDR and CDR2 SFDVKD.

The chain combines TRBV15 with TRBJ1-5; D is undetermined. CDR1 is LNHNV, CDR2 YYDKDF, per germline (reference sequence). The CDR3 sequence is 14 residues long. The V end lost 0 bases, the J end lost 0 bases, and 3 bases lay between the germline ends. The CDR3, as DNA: TGTGCCACCAGCAGAGACAATAGCAATCAGCCCCAGCATTTT. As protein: CATSRDNSNQPQHF.

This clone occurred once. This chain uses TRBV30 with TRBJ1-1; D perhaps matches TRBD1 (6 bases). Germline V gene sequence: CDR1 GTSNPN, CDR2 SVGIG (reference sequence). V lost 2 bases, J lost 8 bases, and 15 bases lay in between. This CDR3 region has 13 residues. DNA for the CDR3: TGTGCCTGGAGTCTTACAGGGTTTAGGGAAGCTTTCTTT. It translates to CAWSLTGFREAFF. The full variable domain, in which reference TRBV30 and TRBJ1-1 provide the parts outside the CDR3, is SQTIHQWPATLVQPVGSPLSLECTVEGTSNPNLYWYRQAAGRGLQLLFYSVGIGQISSEVPQNLSASRPQDRQFILSSKKLLLSDSGFYLCAWSLTGFREAFFGQGTRLTVV.

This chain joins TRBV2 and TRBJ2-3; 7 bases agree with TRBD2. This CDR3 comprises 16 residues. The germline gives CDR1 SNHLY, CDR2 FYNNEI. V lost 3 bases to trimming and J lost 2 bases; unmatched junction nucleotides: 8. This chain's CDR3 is CASSEWGGTITDTQYF. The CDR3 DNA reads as TGTGCCAGCAGTGAGTGGGGAGGGACCATCACAGATACGCAGTATTTT.

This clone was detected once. CDR3 loop: CASTRTGNTEAFF. The CDR3, as DNA: TGTGCCAGCACCAGGACTGGGAACACTGAAGCTTTCTTT. The chain employs TRBV6-5 and TRBJ1-1; no definite D call. The CDR3 is 13 residues long. Deletions cut 7 bases from V and 1 base from J, with 10 bases between. Germline CDR1 MNHEY, CDR2 SVGAGI.

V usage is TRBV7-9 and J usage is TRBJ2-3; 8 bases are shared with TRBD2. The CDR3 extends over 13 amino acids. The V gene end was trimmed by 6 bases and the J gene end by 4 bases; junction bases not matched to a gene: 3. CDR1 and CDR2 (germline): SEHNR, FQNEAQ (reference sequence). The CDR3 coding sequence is TGTGCCAGCAGATCGGGGGGGGCAGATACGCAGTATTTT. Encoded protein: CASRSGGADTQYF.

CDR3 loop: CASSPGLAGRSYNEQFF. CDR3 DNA: TGTGCCAGTAGCCCCGGACTAGCGGGAAGGTCCTACAATGAGCAGTTCTTC. The V call is TRBV19, the J call TRBJ2-1; 12 nucleotides agree with TRBD2. In germline, CDR1 is LNHDA, CDR2 SQIVND (reference sequence). CDR3 length: 17 residues. Trimming removed 6 bases from V and 1 base from J; junction bases left unmatched: 7.

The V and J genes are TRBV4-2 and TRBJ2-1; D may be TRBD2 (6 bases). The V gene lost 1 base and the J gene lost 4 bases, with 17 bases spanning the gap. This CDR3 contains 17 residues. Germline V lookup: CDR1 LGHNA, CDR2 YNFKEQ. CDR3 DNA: TGTGCCAGCAGCCAAGTCCCCCCGGTGACTAGTTACAATGAGCAGTTCTTC. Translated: CASSQVPPVTSYNEQFF.

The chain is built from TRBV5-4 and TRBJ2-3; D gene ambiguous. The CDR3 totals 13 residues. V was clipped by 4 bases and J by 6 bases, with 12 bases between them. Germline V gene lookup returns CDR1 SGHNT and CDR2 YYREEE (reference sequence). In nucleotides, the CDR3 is TGTGCCAGCAGCCGCGATCTGGTGGATACGCAGTATTTT. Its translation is CASSRDLVDTQYF.

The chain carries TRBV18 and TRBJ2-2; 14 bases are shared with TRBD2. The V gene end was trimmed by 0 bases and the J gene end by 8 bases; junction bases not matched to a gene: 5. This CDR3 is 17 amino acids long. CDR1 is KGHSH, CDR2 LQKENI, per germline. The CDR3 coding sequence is TGTGCCAGCTCACCACCGGGACTAGCGGGAGAAAAAGGGGAGCTGTTTTTT. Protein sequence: CASSPPGLAGEKGELFF.

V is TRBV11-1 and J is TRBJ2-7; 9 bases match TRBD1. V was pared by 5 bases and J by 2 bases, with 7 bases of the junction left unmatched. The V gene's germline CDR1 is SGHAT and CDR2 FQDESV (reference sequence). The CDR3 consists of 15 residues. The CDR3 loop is CASSPGTGGTYEQYF. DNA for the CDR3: TGTGCCAGCAGCCCTGGAACAGGGGGCACCTACGAGCAGTACTTC.

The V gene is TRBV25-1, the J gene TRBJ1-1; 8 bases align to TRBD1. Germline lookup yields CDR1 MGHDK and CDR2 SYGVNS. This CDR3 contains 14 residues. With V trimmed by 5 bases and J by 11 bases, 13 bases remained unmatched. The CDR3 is CASSTPGRTGTAFF. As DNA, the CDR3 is TGTGCCAGCAGTACCCCCGGTAGGACAGGGACTGCTTTCTTT.

The CDR3 spells CASSEERGVNTEAFF. The CDR3 bases are TGTGCCAGCAGTGAAGAGCGGGGAGTGAACACTGAAGCTTTCTTT. V usage is TRBV2 and J usage is TRBJ1-1, with D unclear. This CDR3 is built from 15 residues. Germline V gene lookup returns CDR1 SNHLY and CDR2 FYNNEI. Between the trimmed V and J ends, which lost 1 base and 0 bases, there was a span of 9 bases.

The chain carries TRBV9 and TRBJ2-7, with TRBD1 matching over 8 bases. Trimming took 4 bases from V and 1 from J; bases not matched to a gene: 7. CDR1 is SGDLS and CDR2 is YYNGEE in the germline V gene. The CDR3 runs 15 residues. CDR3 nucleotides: TGTGCCAGCAGCCGCACTGGACAGGGATCCTACGAGCAGTACTTC. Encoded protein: CASSRTGQGSYEQYF.

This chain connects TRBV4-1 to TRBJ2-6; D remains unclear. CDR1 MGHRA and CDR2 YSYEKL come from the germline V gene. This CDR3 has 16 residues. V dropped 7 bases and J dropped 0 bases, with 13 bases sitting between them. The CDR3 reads CASTETMSSGANVLTF. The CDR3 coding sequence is TGCGCCAGCACCGAAACCATGAGCTCTGGGGCCAACGTCCTGACTTTC.

The CDR3 sequence: CASSTPGLTYEQYF. The CDR3 nucleotides are TGTGCCAGCAGCACCCCCGGACTAACCTACGAGCAGTACTTC. The chain uses TRBV28 and TRBJ2-7, with D tentatively TRBD2 (6 bases). The V gene's germline CDR1 is MDHEN and CDR2 SYDVKM. Between the trimmed V and J ends, which lost 6 bases and 2 bases, there was a span of 14 bases. The length of the CDR3 is 14 residues. Together with reference TRBV28 and TRBJ2-7, the CDR3 gives the full variable domain: DVKVTQSSRYLVKRTGEKVFLECVQDMDHENMFWYRQDPGLGLRLIYFSYDVKMKEKGDIPEGYSVSREKKERFSLILESASTNQTSMYLCASSTPGLTYEQYFGPGTRLTVT.

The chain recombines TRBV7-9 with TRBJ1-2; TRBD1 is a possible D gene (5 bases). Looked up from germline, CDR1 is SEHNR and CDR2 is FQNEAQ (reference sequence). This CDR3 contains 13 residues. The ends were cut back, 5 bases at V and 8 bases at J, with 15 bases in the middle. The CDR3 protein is CASSPTASEGYTF. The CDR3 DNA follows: TGTGCCAGCAGCCCGACAGCGTCGGAAGGCTACACCTTC.

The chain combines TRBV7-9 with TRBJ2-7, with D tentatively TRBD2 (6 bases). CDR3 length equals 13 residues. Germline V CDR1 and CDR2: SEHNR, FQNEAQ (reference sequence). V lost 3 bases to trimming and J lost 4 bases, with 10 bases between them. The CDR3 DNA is TGTGCCAGCAGCTTGCGGGATTCGTACGAGCAGTACTTC. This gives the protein CASSLRDSYEQYF.

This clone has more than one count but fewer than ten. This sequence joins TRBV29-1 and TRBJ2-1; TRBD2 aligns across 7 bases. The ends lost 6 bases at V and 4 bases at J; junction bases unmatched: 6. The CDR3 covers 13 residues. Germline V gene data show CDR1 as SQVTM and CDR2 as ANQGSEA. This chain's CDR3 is CSVVGLVYNEQFF. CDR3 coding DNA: TGCAGCGTCGTAGGACTAGTTTACAATGAGCAGTTCTTC.

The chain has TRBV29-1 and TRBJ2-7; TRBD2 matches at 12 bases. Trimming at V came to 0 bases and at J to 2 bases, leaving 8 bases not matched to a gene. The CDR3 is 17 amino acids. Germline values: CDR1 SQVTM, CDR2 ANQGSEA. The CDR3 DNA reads TGCAGCGTTGAAGATCGCACGGCTAGCGGGAGGGCCTACGAGCAGTACTTC. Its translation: CSVEDRTASGRAYEQYF.

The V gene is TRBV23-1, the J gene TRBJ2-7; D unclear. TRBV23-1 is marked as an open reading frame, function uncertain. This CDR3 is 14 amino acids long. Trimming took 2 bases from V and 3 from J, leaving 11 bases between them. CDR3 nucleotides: TGCGCCAGCAGTCAAGAGGCGGTCCACTACGAGCAGTACGTC. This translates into CASSQEAVHYEQYV.

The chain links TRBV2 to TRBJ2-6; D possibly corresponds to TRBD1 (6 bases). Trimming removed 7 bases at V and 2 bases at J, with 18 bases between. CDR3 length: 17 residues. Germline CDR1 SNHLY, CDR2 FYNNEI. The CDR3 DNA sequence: TGTGCCAGCACAACCGGGACAACTATGGCTGGGGCCAACGTCCTGACTTTC. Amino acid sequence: CASTTGTTMAGANVLTF.

CDR3 loop: CASSFGGGHEQYV. Here the CDR3 DNA reads TGTGCCAGCAGTTTTGGAGGGGGCCACGAGCAGTACGTC. The rearrangement joins TRBV12-3 or TRBV12-4 to TRBJ2-7; TRBD1 is a possible D gene (7 bases). The V and J ends lost 3 bases and 5 bases respectively, with 11 bases between them. This CDR3 is built from 13 residues.